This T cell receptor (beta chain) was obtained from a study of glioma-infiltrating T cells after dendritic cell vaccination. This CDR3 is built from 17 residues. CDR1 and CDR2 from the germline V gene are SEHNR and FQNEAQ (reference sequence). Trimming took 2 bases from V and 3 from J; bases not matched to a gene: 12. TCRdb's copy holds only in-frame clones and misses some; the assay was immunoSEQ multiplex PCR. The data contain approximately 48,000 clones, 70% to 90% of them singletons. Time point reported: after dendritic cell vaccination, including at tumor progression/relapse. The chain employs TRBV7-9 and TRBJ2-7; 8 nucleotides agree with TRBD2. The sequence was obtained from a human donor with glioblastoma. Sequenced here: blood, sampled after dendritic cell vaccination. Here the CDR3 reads CASSLSGGREASYEQYF. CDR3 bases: TGTGCCAGCAGCTTATCGGGGGGGAGAGAAGCGAGCTACGAGCAGTACTTC.